What follows describes a single T cell receptor (beta chain). Its antigen is undetermined. Germline CDR1 and CDR2: DFQATT and SNEGSKA (reference sequence). Trimming shortened V by 3 bases and J by 5 bases, and 11 bases separated the two germline ends. This CDR3 has 13 amino acids. TCR cDNA, made by 5'RACE template switching, carried an added universal primer site and UMIs. MiXCR was run by TCRdb on the 5' RACE reads, yielding one entry per CDR3 protein. This table holds 400,000 or so distinct CDR3 sequences, 18% found once. The data are from a study of T cells after yellow fever vaccination. Overall study context: Low-cell-number fractions were prepared with SMART-Seq v4 Ultra Low Input. Findings and limits, study-wide: Few clonotypes appeared in both CD4 and CD8 compartments. Re-detected after boosting: most primary clones, more than 95% of CD4 and about 85% of CD8.

The chain recombines TRBV20-1 with TRBJ1-5; D possibly corresponds to TRBD1 (5 bases). The starting material was PBMCs, obtained before the yellow fever booster vaccination. The receptor was isolated from a man between 18 and 35 years old who received the YFV17D yellow fever vaccine. As DNA, the CDR3 is TGCAGTGCTAGTGTACAGGAGCATCAGCCCCAGCATTTT. Translation gives CSASVQEHQPQHF.